This T cell receptor (beta chain) is from a study of T cell responses to AZD1222 COVID-19 vaccine. Only a few counts were recorded for this clone. Its antigen is not identified. Data came from immunoSEQ multiplex PCR; TCRdb stores just in-frame clones and leaves some out. This table has around 120,000 clones, roughly nine tenths appearing once. CDR1 ENHRY and CDR2 SYGVKD come from the germline V gene. V lost 2 bases and J lost 6, with 7 bases in between. The CDR3 contains 12 residues. Regarding the study as a whole: Along spike, vaccine-associated CD4 TCRs were found throughout, with dominance at 160-218 and 743-854.

The sequence came from an adult in good health. Sequences were derived from peripheral blood, sampled on day 0 of AZD1222 vaccination. The chain carries TRBV10-3 and TRBJ1-1, with D perhaps matching TRBD1 (5 bases). The CDR3 protein is CAISEMGPEAFF. CDR3 nucleotide sequence: TGTGCCATCAGTGAGATGGGGCCTGAAGCTTTCTTT.